These 25 T cell receptor beta chains came from one sample sequenced in a study of CD8 T cells in ankylosing spondylitis. Study-level results: Made up of eight highly homologous variants, a TCR beta motif appeared characteristic of ankylosing spondylitis blood.

TCRdb re-called the 5' RACE reads through MiXCR, storing one row per CDR3 protein. The sample consists of about 840,000 distinct CDR3 sequences, over 9.5% of them appearing once. Antigen specificity for these receptors is unknown. The sample was blood, either unsorted or a sorted T cell fraction (not recorded which). All receptors come from a male donor with ankylosing spondylitis.

This rearrangement joins TRBV7-2 to TRBJ2-7, with TRBD2 identical over 9 bases. There are 14 residues in the CDR3. V was clipped by 6 bases and J by 0 bases; unmatched bases: 3. Per germline, CDR1 SGHTA and CDR2 FQGNSA. In DNA form, the CDR3 reads TGTGCCAGCAGGGCTAGCGGGGCCTCCTACGAGCAGTACTTC. Translation gives CASRASGASYEQYF. Complete variable domain (other parts from reference TRBV7-2 and TRBJ2-7): GAGVSQSPSNKVTEKGKDVELRCDPISGHTALYWYRQSLGQGLEFLIYFQGNSAPDKSGLPSDRFSAERTGGSVSTLTIQRTQQEDSAVYLCASRASGASYEQYFGPGTRLTVT.

The V call is TRBV7-6, the J call TRBJ2-3, with a possible D match to TRBD2 (6 bases). From germline, CDR1 is SGHVS and CDR2 FNYEAQ. The CDR3 spans 14 residues. Trimming took 5 bases from V and 4 from J, leaving 13 bases between them. The CDR3 DNA sequence: TGTGCCAGCAGCCTGGGGACTTTCCCAGATACGCAGTATTTT. It specifies CASSLGTFPDTQYF.

There are a few counts of this clonotype. V and J are TRBV2 and TRBJ2-3; TRBD1 agrees at 9 bases. V dropped 6 bases and J dropped 3; count of bases not matched to a gene: 4. The CDR3 loop spans 14 amino acids. The V gene's germline CDR1 is SNHLY and CDR2 FYNNEI. Written as DNA, the CDR3 is TGTGCCAGCAGCGACGGGACAGGGACAGATACGCAGTATTTT. Its protein is CASSDGTGTDTQYF.

This clonotype has more than one count but fewer than ten. This chain connects TRBV6-1 to TRBJ2-3, with TRBD2 identical over 7 bases. The length of the CDR3 is 13 residues. With 8 bases clipped from V and 5 bases from J, the junction kept 7 bases outside the gene matches. Per germline, CDR1 MNHNS and CDR2 SASEGT. CDR3 in DNA: TGTGCCAGCGGCCGGGGCGGGGGAGATACGCAGTATTTT. Translating gives CASGRGGGDTQYF.

This clonotype was detected many times. This rearrangement joins TRBV20-1 to TRBJ1-5, with 10 bases fitting TRBD1. After removal of 5 bases from V and 6 bases from J, the junction contained 7 bases not matched to a gene. This CDR3 is 14 amino acids long. Looked up from germline, CDR1 is DFQATT and CDR2 is SNEGSKA (reference sequence). CDR3 coding DNA: TGCAGTGCTTACCTGACAGGGGGCAGTCAGCCCCAGCATTTT. It yields the protein CSAYLTGGSQPQHF.

This clonotype was detected a few times. The chain joins TRBV5-8 to TRBJ2-3; TRBD1 might be the D (6 bases). Trimming stripped 4 bases from V and 3 bases from J, with 12 bases between. Per germline, CDR1 SGHTS and CDR2 YDEGEE. The CDR3 has 14 residues. CDR3 nucleotides: TGTGCCAGCAGCCCTAGGACAGAAACAGATACGCAGTATTTT. This gives the protein CASSPRTETDTQYF.

This rearrangement joins TRBV20-1 to TRBJ2-7, with D unclear. CDR1 DFQATT and CDR2 SNEGSKA come from the germline V gene (reference sequence). The V end lost 4 bases, the J end lost 1 base, and 8 bases lay between the germline ends. The CDR3 is 12 residues long. This CDR3 is CSATGKSYEQYF. The CDR3 nucleotides read TGCAGTGCTACGGGCAAATCCTACGAGCAGTACTTC.

At least ten counts were recorded for this clonotype. This chain links TRBV24-1 with TRBJ2-1; TRBD1 matches at 9 bases. The V segment lost 5 bases and the J segment 7 bases; nucleotides outside the gene matches: 11. The germline V gene has CDR1 KGHDR and CDR2 SFDVKD. This CDR3 spans 16 amino acids. For the CDR3, the DNA is TGTGCCACCAGTGGCCGGCCGGGACAGGGAGGGAATGAGCAGTTCTTC. It codes for CATSGRPGQGGNEQFF.

Ten or more counts support this clonotype. The chain links TRBV4-2 to TRBJ2-4; D is possibly TRBD1 or TRBD2 (6 bases each). The CDR3 is 14 residues long. With 0 bases removed from V and 7 bases from J, the gap between germline ends came to 10 bases. Germline loops: CDR1 LGHNA, CDR2 YNFKEQ. The CDR3 DNA follows: TGTGCCAGCAGCCAAGATACAGGGAGGAACATTCAGTACTTC. It yields the protein CASSQDTGRNIQYF.

The rearrangement links TRBV7-2 to TRBJ2-7, with 8 bases aligning to TRBD1. The length of the CDR3 is 15 residues. Germline trimming cut 5 bases from V and 0 bases from J; bases unmatched to any gene: 6. Germline V gene data show CDR1 as SGHTA and CDR2 as FQGNSA. The CDR3 loop is CASSPRTGLSYEQYF. DNA for the CDR3: TGTGCCAGCAGCCCGCGGACAGGGCTCTCCTACGAGCAGTACTTC.

This clonotype occurred a few times. The chain combines TRBV6-2 or TRBV6-3 with TRBJ2-2; 8 bases agree with TRBD1. CDR1 MNHEY and CDR2 SVGEGT come from the germline V gene. J gave up 1 base and V 7 bases, and 8 bases lay outside the gene matches. The CDR3 extends over 16 amino acids. CDR3 protein: CASTLPGQGNTGELFF. The CDR3 coding sequence is TGTGCCAGCACCTTACCCGGACAGGGGAACACCGGGGAGCTGTTTTTT.

This clonotype was observed a handful of times. The chain is built from TRBV18 and TRBJ2-7; 13 bases line up with TRBD2. This CDR3 comprises 15 residues. Looked up from germline, CDR1 is KGHSH and CDR2 is LQKENI. Losses at the gene ends were 0 bases for V and 4 bases for J; bases not matched to a gene: 0. CDR3: CASSPPTSGGYEQYF. CDR3 DNA: TGTGCCAGCTCACCACCGACTAGCGGGGGGTACGAGCAGTACTTC.

This clonotype has more than one count but fewer than ten. V usage is TRBV10-1 and J usage is TRBJ2-5; D gene unclear. The CDR3 extends over 12 amino acids. The germline CDR1 and CDR2 sequences are WNHNN and SYGVQD (reference sequence). Trimming stripped 5 bases from V and 5 bases from J, with 9 bases between. The CDR3 region has the DNA TGCGCCAGCAGTCCCGACTTGGAGACCCAGTACTTC. Translation gives CASSPDLETQYF.

The J gene is TRBJ1-5, the V gene TRBV20-1; 10 nucleotides line up with TRBD1. With 3 bases clipped from V and 6 bases from J, the junction kept 8 bases outside the gene matches. This CDR3 comprises 15 residues. The germline CDR1 and CDR2 sequences are DFQATT and SNEGSKA (reference sequence). The CDR3 nucleotides read TGCAGTGCTAGGGCCCGGACAGGGGGACGTCAGCCCCAGCATTTT. Translation: CSARARTGGRQPQHF.

This chain links TRBV7-2 with TRBJ2-5, with D unclear. Germline V lookup: CDR1 SGHTA, CDR2 FQGNSA. With 4 bases removed from V and 7 bases from J, the gap between germline ends came to 10 bases. This CDR3 region has 12 residues. The CDR3: CASSYVRGTQYF. The DNA of the CDR3 is TGTGCCAGCAGCTACGTACGAGGGACCCAGTACTTC.

The CDR3 DNA sequence: TGTGCCAGCAGCGTAAGGGACCCGGCGGGCACTGAAGCTTTCTTT. It translates to CASSVRDPAGTEAFF. J is TRBJ1-1 and V is TRBV7-6, with a weak D call TRBD1 (5 bases). The germline V gene encodes CDR1 SGHVS and CDR2 FNYEAQ. There are 15 residues in the CDR3. V lost 5 bases, J lost 4 bases, and 17 bases lay in between.

This clonotype was detected many times. The rearrangement joins TRBV12-3 or TRBV12-4 to TRBJ2-1; TRBD2 matches at 7 bases. Unmatched junction bases numbered 12, after V lost 4 bases and J lost 6 bases. This CDR3 spans 16 amino acids. Written as DNA, the CDR3 is TGTGCCAGCAGTTCCTTAAGAGGCGGGAGACGCAATGAGCAGTTCTTC. Its protein product is CASSSLRGGRRNEQFF.

The chain is built from TRBV4-3 and TRBJ1-6; 7 bases are shared with TRBD1. The V segment lost 3 bases and the J segment 8 bases; nucleotides outside the gene matches: 10. The CDR3 consists of 16 residues. Germline assignment: CDR1 LGHNA and CDR2 YSLEER. The DNA for the CDR3 is TGCGCCAGCAGCCAGGAACAGGGGCGAAGGGATTCACCCCTCCACTTT. Protein sequence: CASSQEQGRRDSPLHF.

CDR3 bases: TGTGCCAGCAGCGCGTGGACAGGGGGCAATGGCTACACCTTC. This translates into CASSAWTGGNGYTF. The chain links TRBV9 to TRBJ1-2; 11 bases are a match to TRBD1. CDR1 is SGDLS, CDR2 YYNGEE, per germline. The V segment lost 3 bases and the J segment 6 bases; nucleotides outside the gene matches: 4. This CDR3 contains 14 residues.

The genes are TRBV5-1 and TRBJ1-1; 9 bases match TRBD1. The CDR3 sequence is 15 residues long. V dropped 1 base and J dropped 1; count of bases not matched to a gene: 2. Germline loops: CDR1 SGHRS, CDR2 YFSETQ. Here the CDR3 DNA reads TGCGCCAGCAGCTTGCTGGGACAGGGGAACACTGAAGCTTTCTTT. Amino acid sequence: CASSLLGQGNTEAFF.

There are a few counts of this clonotype. In DNA form, the CDR3 reads TGTGCCAGCAGCCTTGTGGCCTCCCCAGATACGCAGTATTTT. Translation gives CASSLVASPDTQYF. The genes are TRBV7-9 and TRBJ2-3; no firm D call. The CDR3 is made up of 14 amino acids. V lost 5 bases to trimming and J lost 4 bases, with 13 bases between them. The germline V gene has CDR1 SEHNR and CDR2 FQNEAQ (reference sequence).

Turning to this clonotype: A read error may account for a junction end that differs from germline. The gene calls are TRBV20-1 and TRBJ2-1; 8 nucleotides match TRBD2. The CDR3 has 14 amino acids. The germline gives CDR1 DFQATT, CDR2 SNEGSKA (reference sequence). Written as DNA, the CDR3 is TGCAGTGCCAGAGAACTAGCGGAGTACAATGAGCAGTTCTTC. As protein: CSARELAEYNEQFF.

The chain combines TRBV20-1 with TRBJ2-3, with unresolved D. V was trimmed by 6 bases and J by 2 bases, leaving 15 bases between them. The CDR3 is made up of 14 amino acids. Germline V lookup: CDR1 DFQATT, CDR2 SNEGSKA (reference sequence). Here the CDR3 DNA reads TGCAGTGCGACCACCCAGGCTAACACAGATACGCAGTATTTT. Translated, it gives CSATTQANTDTQYF.

This clonotype occurred a few times. The rearrangement links TRBV11-2 to TRBJ2-3; possible D gene TRBD2, 6 bases. The CDR3 contains 13 residues. Germline V gene lookup returns CDR1 SGHAT and CDR2 FQNNGV. V was trimmed by 6 bases and J by 5 bases, leaving 12 bases between them. The CDR3 DNA reads as TGTGCCAGCAGACGAGGAGGGATAGATACGCAGTATTTT. The encoded protein is CASRRGGIDTQYF.

J is TRBJ2-1 and V is TRBV20-1; TRBD2 matches at 8 bases. CDR1 and CDR2 (germline): DFQATT, SNEGSKA (reference sequence). The CDR3 has 17 residues. V lost 8 bases and J lost 2; bases outside the gene matches: 17. CDR3 amino acids: CSPERGRVISPYNEQFF. The CDR3 bases are TGCAGTCCAGAGCGGGGGCGGGTTATTAGCCCCTACAATGAGCAGTTCTTC.